The clone carrying this T cell receptor beta chain was detected a few times. Its target is unknown. TCR beta VDJ combinations and CDR3 sequences were profiled from genomic DNA. Via MiXCR, TCRdb re-called the reads, giving one row per CDR3 protein. This sample has 150,000 to 200,000 distinct CDR3 sequences; approximately 46% occur once, and the top ten carry around 2.7%. This sample was taken from a study of CD8+CD57+ T cells in acquired aplastic anemia. Looking at the study overall: Sorted CD4+ and CD8+ cell DNA averaged approximately 3.2 ug. Sequencing produced an average of approximately 10 million reads per healthy donor for CD4+ cells.

This CDR3 comprises 18 residues. Germline V lookup: CDR1 LGHDT, CDR2 YNNKEL (reference sequence). Trimming took 1 base from V and 4 from J, leaving 20 bases between them. Overall study findings and caveats: The same twenty-nine CD8+ CDR3 sequences occurred in patients and in controls.

The material sequenced was sorted CD4+, CD8+, or CD8+CD57+ T cells (not recorded which) from PBMCs. The TCR was taken from a human donor in good health. The chain has TRBV3-1 and TRBJ1-5, with no clear D. CDR3 in amino acids: CASSQGMAKGARNQPQHF. CDR3 DNA sequence: TGTGCCAGCAGCCAAGGAATGGCGAAGGGCGCGCGGAATCAGCCCCAGCATTTT.